This TCR beta chain was profiled in a study of blood T cell repertoires in COVID-19. Here immunoSEQ multiplex PCR was the method, and the copy in TCRdb shows in-frame clones only, minus some. The sample lists around 100,000 clones; approximately 84% were seen once. The germline V gene has CDR1 MGHDK and CDR2 SYGVNS. The CDR3 length is 16 residues. V gave up 2 bases and J gave up 2 bases; unmatched junction bases: 6. The chain recombines TRBV25-1 with TRBJ1-1; TRBD1 agrees at 9 bases. Sequencing was carried out using peripheral blood. The TCR was taken from a man between 40 and 49 years old with active or convalescent COVID-19. The CDR3, as DNA: TGTGCCAGCAGTGAAGGGGACAGGGTGGGAAACACTGAAGCTTTCTTT. Translating gives CASSEGDRVGNTEAFF.